The clone carrying this TCR beta chain was found many times. Its antigen is undetermined. With 5 bases clipped from V and 3 bases from J, the junction kept 11 bases outside the gene matches. This CDR3 comprises 16 residues. Germline V lookup: CDR1 DFQATT, CDR2 SNEGSKA (reference sequence). The data were obtained in a study of T cells in Graves' hyperthyroidism and ophthalmopathy. Study-wide points: A 13 V-J model separated ophthalmopathy from stable hyperthyroidism.

Uncontrolled infection, other autoimmune disease, pregnancy and lactation each barred patients from inclusion. RNA transcripts yielded amplified TCR beta CDR3 regions. Primed by the HTBI set, a first-round RT-PCR was run on the TCR CDR3. Each CDR3 protein is one row after TCRdb ran MiXCR on the multiplex PCR reads. The sample includes around 110,000 distinct CDR3 sequences, 16% of them seen just once. Sequencing was carried out using blood. The source is a woman in her 50s with Graves' hyperthyroidism. The genes are TRBV20-1 and TRBJ2-1, with 9 bases aligning to TRBD2. Here the CDR3 reads CSAPSDLAGIYNEQFF. The CDR3, as DNA: TGCAGTGCTCCGAGCGATCTAGCGGGGATCTACAATGAGCAGTTCTTC.